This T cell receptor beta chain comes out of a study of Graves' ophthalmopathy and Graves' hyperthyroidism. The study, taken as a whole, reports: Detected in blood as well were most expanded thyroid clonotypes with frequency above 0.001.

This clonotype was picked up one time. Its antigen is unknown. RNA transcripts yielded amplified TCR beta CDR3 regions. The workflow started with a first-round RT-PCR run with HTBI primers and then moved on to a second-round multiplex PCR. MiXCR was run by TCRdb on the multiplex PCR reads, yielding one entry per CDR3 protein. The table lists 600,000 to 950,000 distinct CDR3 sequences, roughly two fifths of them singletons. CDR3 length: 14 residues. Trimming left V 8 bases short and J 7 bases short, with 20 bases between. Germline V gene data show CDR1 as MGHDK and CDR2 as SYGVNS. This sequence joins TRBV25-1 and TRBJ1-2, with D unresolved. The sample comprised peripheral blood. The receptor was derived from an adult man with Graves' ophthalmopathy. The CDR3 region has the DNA TGTGCCAGCGTTGATATCCCCGTCCTCGGTGGCTACACCTTC. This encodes CASVDIPVLGGYTF.